The TCR beta chain under discussion was sequenced for a study of T cell repertoires in cytomegalovirus infection. As to this clonotype: The junction shows a germline mismatch at one end, possibly a read error.

CDR1 and CDR2 from the germline V gene are MNHEY and SMNVEV (reference sequence). The CDR3 runs 14 residues. TCRdb re-analysed the reads in MiXCR, keeping a single row per CDR3 protein. The sample consists of some 680,000 distinct CDR3 sequences, 35% of them appearing once. The chain recombines TRBV27 with TRBJ1-5, with TRBD1 as a possible D gene (5 bases). The specimen sequenced was PBMCs. This sequence was found in a human donor in good health (CMV status not recorded). Some clones in this sample may be carry-over from other donors' samples. CDR3 bases: TGTGCCAACAGTTATGTGCGTGGGGCCGAGCCCCAGCATTTT. Translation: CANSYVRGAEPQHF.